Described below is a single T cell receptor beta chain sequence and its context. Researchers report immunoSEQ v3.0 was run at survey level. Only in-frame clones appear in the TCRdb table, and some are missing; sequencing was by immunoSEQ multiplex PCR. The sample lists just over 15,000 clones, about 80% seen once, with 18% in the top ten. The data were taken from a study of long-term antiretroviral therapy in people with HIV. Losses at the gene ends were 6 bases for V and 7 bases for J; bases not matched to a gene: 20. This CDR3 is built from 17 residues. Germline V gene sequence: CDR1 MGHRA, CDR2 YSYEKL.

Here the sequenced sample was unsorted PBMCs, taken just before starting antiretroviral therapy. The sequence was obtained from a middle-aged man with HIV. The V call is TRBV4-1, the J call TRBJ2-7; 8 bases align to TRBD1. The CDR3 sequence is CASRSGPSATGAEEQYF. The CDR3 DNA is TGCGCCAGCAGGTCTGGGCCGTCCGCGACAGGGGCGGAGGAGCAGTACTTC.